In its sample, the clone carrying this T cell receptor beta chain was seen a few times. The data derive from a study of blood T cell repertoires in COVID-19. Study information: From the United States, Italy and Spain came samples of acute and convalescent COVID-19.

V was clipped by 1 base and J by 2 bases, with 7 bases between them. The CDR3 spans 14 residues. CDR1 and CDR2 (germline): SGHVS, FQNEAQ. Profiling relied on immunoSEQ multiplex PCR, and the TCRdb table lists in-frame clones only, not all of them. The sample consists of 200,000 to 250,000 clones, around 91% of them appearing once. This receptor was taken from a woman between 35 and 50 years old with acute or convalescent COVID-19. V usage is TRBV7-8 and J usage is TRBJ2-3; D perhaps matches TRBD2 (5 bases). The sample was peripheral blood. The CDR3 region has the DNA TGTGCCAGCAGCTTAGGACGGGACACAGATACGCAGTATTTT. Translation: CASSLGRDTDTQYF.